The clone carrying this T cell receptor beta chain was observed many times. This specimen comes from a study of T cells in Graves' hyperthyroidism and ophthalmopathy. The authors obtained PBMCs from 9 to 10 ml of fresh peripheral blood. CDR1 and CDR2 from the germline V gene are SGHRS and YFSETQ. The length of the CDR3 is 14 residues. The V end lost 0 bases, the J end lost 3 bases, and 10 bases lay between the germline ends. TCR beta CDR3 region amplification was performed from RNA transcripts. In the first-round RT-PCR of the TCR CDR3, the HTBI primer set was used. TCRdb independently ran MiXCR on the multiplex PCR reads; one entry per CDR3 protein. The sample holds about 350,000 distinct CDR3 sequences; 15% to 20% are singletons and the top ten take 15% to 17%.

This TCR was sampled from a woman between 40 and 55 years old with Graves' ophthalmopathy. Sequences were obtained from blood. V and J are TRBV5-1 and TRBJ2-7; possibly TRBD1 for D (5 bases). The CDR3 DNA sequence: TGCGCCAGCAGCTTGGGACAGAGTAACTACGAGCAGTACTTC. Protein product: CASSLGQSNYEQYF.